This T cell receptor (beta chain) was identified during a study of blood T cell repertoires in COVID-19. The CDR3 is 16 residues long. Germline V lookup: CDR1 SGHRS, CDR2 YFSETQ. The ends were cut back, 2 bases at V and 0 bases at J, with 14 bases in the middle. Assay used: immunoSEQ multiplex PCR; TCRdb lists only in-frame clones, some missing. The table lists 100,000 to 150,000 clones, over 75% of them singletons, with 27% in the top ten. This TCR was sampled from a woman of 80 years or more with acute or convalescent COVID-19. The gene calls are TRBV5-1 and TRBJ1-1; the D is unclear. Specimen: peripheral blood. CDR3 nucleotides: TGCGCCAGCAGCTTCGGTTTGAGGGATATGAACACTGAAGCTTTCTTT. Residues: CASSFGLRDMNTEAFF. Together with reference TRBV5-1 and TRBJ1-1, the CDR3 gives the full variable domain: KAGVTQTPRYLIKTRGQQVTLSCSPISGHRSVSWYQQTPGQGLQFLFEYFSETQRNKGNFPGRFSGRQFSNSRSEMNVSTLELGDSALYLCASSFGLRDMNTEAFFGQGTRLTVV.